This T cell receptor (beta chain) came from a study of T cells in narcolepsy. Across the study: Enrolled donors included narcolepsy type 1 or type 2 patients and healthy controls. Findings of the study overall: In some patient and control memory CD4+ samples, autoreactive clones were absent.

The CDR3 consists of 16 residues. Germline V gene sequence: CDR1 SGHTA, CDR2 FQGTGA. Losses at the gene ends were 3 bases for V and 8 bases for J; bases not matched to a gene: 7. The assay was immunoSEQ multiplex PCR, and TCRdb's table has in-frame clones only and misses some. The sample records 35,000 to 40,000 clones, 70% to 85% being singletons. In the case of this clone: Its antigen is unknown.

The J gene is TRBJ1-6, the V gene TRBV7-3; 10 nucleotides match TRBD1. This receptor was identified in a human donor with narcolepsy. The material sequenced was CD45RA- memory CD4+ T cells from PBMCs. DNA for the CDR3: TGTGCCAGCAGCTTCCGGGGGACAGGGGCTTATTCACCCCTCCACTTT. This translates into CASSFRGTGAYSPLHF.